This T cell receptor (beta chain) was identified in a study of T cells in Graves' hyperthyroidism and ophthalmopathy. Exclusion followed for patients with uncontrolled infection, other autoimmune disease, pregnancy or lactation. Amplification of TCR beta CDR3 regions used RNA as the template. The TCR CDR3 first-round RT-PCR relied on the HTBI primer set. TCRdb re-analysed the multiplex PCR reads in MiXCR, keeping a single row per CDR3 protein. The sample has more than 550,000 distinct CDR3 sequences; about 45% are singletons. The ends lost 6 bases at V and 6 bases at J; junction bases unmatched: 4. There are 13 residues in the CDR3. Germline lookup yields CDR1 SNHLY and CDR2 FYNNEI. This clonotype has at least ten counts. No antigen is known for it. Regarding the study as a whole: Ophthalmopathy was identified by the model a median around 6 months ahead of onset. Blood samples included most of the expanded thyroid clonotypes exceeding 0.001.

The sequenced sample consisted of peripheral blood or thyroid tissue (not recorded which). V is TRBV2 and J is TRBJ1-2; 10 bases are shared with TRBD1. This receptor was obtained from an adult man with Graves' disease, either hyperthyroidism or ophthalmopathy (not recorded which). The CDR3, as DNA: TGTGCCAGCAGCGAGACAGGGGGCGATGGCTACACCTTC. This translates into CASSETGGDGYTF.